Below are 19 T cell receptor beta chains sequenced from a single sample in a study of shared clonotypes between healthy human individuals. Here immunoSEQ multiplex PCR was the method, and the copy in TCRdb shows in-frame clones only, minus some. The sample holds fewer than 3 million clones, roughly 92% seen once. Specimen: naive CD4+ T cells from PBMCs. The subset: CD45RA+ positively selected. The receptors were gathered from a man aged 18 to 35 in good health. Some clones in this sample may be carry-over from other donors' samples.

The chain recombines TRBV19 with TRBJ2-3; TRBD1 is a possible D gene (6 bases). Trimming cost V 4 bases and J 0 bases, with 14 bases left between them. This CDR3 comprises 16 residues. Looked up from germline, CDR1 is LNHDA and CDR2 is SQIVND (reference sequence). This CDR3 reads CASSRTATASTDTQYF. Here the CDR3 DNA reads TGTGCCAGTAGTAGGACAGCAACTGCAAGCACAGATACGCAGTATTTT.

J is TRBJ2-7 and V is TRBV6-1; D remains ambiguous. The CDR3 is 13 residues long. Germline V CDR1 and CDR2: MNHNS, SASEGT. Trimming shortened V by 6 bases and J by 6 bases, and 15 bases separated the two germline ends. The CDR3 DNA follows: TGTGCCAGCAGCGCCCCCCTAACCGGCGAGCAGTACTTC. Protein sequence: CASSAPLTGEQYF.

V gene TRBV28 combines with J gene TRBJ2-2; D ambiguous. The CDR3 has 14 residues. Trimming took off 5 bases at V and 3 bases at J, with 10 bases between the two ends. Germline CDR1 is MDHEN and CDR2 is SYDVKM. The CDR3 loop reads CASSRPGYTGELFF. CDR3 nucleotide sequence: TGTGCCAGCAGTCGCCCAGGCTACACCGGGGAGCTGTTTTTT.

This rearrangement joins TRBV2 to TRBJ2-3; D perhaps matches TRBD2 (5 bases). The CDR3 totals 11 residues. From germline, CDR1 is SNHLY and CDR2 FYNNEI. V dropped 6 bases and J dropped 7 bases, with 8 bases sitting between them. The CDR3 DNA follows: TGTGCCAGCAGGCCGGGGAATACGCAGTATTTT. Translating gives CASRPGNTQYF.

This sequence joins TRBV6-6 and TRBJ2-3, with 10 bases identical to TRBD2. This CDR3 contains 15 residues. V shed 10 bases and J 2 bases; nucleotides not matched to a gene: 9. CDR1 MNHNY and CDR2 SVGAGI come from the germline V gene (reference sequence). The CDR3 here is CATYPGLAYTDTQYF. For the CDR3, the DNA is TGTGCCACTTATCCGGGACTAGCGTACACAGATACGCAGTATTTT.

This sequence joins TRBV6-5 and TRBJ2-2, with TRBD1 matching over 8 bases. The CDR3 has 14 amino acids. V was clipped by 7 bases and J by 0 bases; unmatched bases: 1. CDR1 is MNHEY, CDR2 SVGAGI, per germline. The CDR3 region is CASKGQANTGELFF. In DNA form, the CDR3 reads TGTGCCAGCAAGGGACAGGCGAACACCGGGGAGCTGTTTTTT.

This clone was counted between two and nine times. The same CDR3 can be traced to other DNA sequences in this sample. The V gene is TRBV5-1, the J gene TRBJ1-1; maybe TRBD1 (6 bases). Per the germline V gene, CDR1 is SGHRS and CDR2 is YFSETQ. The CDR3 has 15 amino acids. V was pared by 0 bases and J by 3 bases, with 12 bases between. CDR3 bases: TGCGCCAGCAGCTTGGCCCCGGGGGCAGACACTGAAGCTTTCTTT. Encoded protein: CASSLAPGADTEAFF.

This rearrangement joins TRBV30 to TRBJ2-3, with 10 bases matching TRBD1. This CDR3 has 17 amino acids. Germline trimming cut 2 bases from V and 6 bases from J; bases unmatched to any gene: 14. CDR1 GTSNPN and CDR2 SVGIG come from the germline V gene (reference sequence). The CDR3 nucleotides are TGTGCCTGGAGTCCTATCCCGGGACAGGGGCTTTCGGATACGCAGTATTTT. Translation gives CAWSPIPGQGLSDTQYF. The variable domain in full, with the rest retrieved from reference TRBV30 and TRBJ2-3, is SQTIHQWPATLVQPVGSPLSLECTVEGTSNPNLYWYRQAAGRGLQLLFYSVGIGQISSEVPQNLSASRPQDRQFILSSKKLLLSDSGFYLCAWSPIPGQGLSDTQYFGPGTRLTVL.

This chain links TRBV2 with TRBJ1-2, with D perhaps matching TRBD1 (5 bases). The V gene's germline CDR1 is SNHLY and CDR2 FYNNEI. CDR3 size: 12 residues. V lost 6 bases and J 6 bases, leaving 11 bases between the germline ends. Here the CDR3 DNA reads TGTGCCAGCAGGGCGACAGCTAATGGCTACACCTTC. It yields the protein CASRATANGYTF.

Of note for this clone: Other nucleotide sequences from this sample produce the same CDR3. The CDR3 protein is CASSLHRGNTEAFF. CDR3 DNA: TGTGCCAGCAGTTTACACAGGGGGAACACTGAAGCTTTCTTT. V and J are TRBV28 and TRBJ1-1; 7 positions match TRBD1. CDR3 size: 14 residues. J was trimmed by 1 base and V by 2 bases; bases with no gene match: 1. CDR1 is MDHEN, CDR2 SYDVKM, per germline.

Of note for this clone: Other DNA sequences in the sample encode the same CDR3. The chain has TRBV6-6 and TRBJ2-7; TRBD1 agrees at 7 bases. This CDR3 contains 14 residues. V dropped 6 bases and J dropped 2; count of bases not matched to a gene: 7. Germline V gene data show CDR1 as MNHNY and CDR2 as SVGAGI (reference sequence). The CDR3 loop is CASSRQGPPYEQYF. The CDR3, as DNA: TGTGCCAGCAGCAGACAGGGCCCTCCCTACGAGCAGTACTTC.

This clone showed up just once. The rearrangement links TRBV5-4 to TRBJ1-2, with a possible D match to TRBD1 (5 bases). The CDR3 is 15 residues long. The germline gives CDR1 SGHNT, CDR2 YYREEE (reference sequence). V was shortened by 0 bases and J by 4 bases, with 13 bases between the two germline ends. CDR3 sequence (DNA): TGTGCCAGCAGCTTGGATGGTCGGGGGTCCTATGGCTACACCTTC. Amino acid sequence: CASSLDGRGSYGYTF.

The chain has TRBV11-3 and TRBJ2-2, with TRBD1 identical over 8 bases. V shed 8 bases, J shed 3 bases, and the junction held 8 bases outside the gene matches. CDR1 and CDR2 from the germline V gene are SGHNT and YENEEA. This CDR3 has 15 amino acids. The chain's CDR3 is CASGLTGDYTGELFF. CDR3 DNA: TGTGCCAGCGGCCTGACAGGGGACTACACCGGGGAGCTGTTTTTT.

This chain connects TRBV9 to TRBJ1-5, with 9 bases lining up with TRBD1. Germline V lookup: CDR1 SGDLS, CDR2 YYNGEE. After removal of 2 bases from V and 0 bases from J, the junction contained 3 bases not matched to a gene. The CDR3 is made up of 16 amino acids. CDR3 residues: CASSVGTGISNQPQHF. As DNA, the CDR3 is TGTGCCAGCAGCGTTGGGACAGGGATTAGCAATCAGCCCCAGCATTTT.

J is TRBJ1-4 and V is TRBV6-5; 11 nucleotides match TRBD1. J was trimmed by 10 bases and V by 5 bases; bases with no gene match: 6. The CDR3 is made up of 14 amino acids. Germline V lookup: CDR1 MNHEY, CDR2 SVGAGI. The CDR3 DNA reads TGTGCCAGCAGTCAAAGGGACAGGGGGGCAAAACTGTTTTTT. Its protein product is CASSQRDRGAKLFF.

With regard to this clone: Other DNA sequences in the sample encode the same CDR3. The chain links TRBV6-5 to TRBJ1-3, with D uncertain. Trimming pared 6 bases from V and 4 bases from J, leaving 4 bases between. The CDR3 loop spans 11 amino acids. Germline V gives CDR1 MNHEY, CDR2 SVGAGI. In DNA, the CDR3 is TGTGCCAGCAGCTTCGGAAACACCATATATTTT. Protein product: CASSFGNTIYF.

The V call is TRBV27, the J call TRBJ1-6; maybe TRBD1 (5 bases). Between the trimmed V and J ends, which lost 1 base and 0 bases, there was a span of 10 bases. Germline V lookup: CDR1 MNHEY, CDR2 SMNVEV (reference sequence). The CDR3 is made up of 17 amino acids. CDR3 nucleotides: TGTGCCAGCAGTTTATGGGGGACGGGCTCCTATAATTCACCCCTCCACTTT. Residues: CASSLWGTGSYNSPLHF.

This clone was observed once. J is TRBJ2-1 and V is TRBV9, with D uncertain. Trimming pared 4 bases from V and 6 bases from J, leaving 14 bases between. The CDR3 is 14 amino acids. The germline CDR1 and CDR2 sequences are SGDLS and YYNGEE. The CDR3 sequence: CASSLRHPTNEQFF. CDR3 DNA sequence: TGTGCCAGCAGCCTCCGGCACCCGACCAATGAGCAGTTCTTC.

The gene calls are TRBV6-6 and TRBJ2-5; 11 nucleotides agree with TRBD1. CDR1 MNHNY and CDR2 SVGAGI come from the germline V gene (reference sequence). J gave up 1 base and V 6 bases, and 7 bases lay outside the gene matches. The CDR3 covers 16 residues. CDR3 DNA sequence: TGTGCCAGCAGCGCCGGACAGGGGGCGACCCAAGAGACCCAGTACTTC. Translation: CASSAGQGATQETQYF.